The rows below give T cell receptor beta chains drawn from one sample of a study of early T cells in non-severe SARS-CoV-2 infection. TCRdb independently ran MiXCR on the 5' RACE reads; one entry per CDR3 protein. The repertoire holds around 50,000 distinct CDR3 sequences, with 7% to 8% as singletons. Sequencing was done on a sample of whole blood. The receptors here all came from an adult who was a healthcare worker with PCR-confirmed SARS-CoV-2 infection or an uninfected control (not recorded which). CDR3s include the opening cysteine and the closing phenylalanine or tryptophan. The D gene is left open where the match is weak. Clone size is not always given. Where it is, it says once, few, many or a class for expanded clones.

j_call clone_size d_call v_call cdr3_aa
TRBJ1-1 . . TRBV20-1 CSARDSGQKNTEAFF
TRBJ2-3 . . TRBV20-1 CSARFSTDTQYF
TRBJ1-2 few . TRBV7-9 CASSPGHGYTF
TRBJ1-2 many TRBD1 TRBV10-2 CASSVTGGSPSGYTF
TRBJ2-1 many . TRBV12-5 CASSRGLDSSYNEQFF
TRBJ2-7 many . TRBV29-1 CSAGGQKIYEQYF
TRBJ2-5 few . TRBV29-1 CSVEGGKAGETQYF
TRBJ2-3 many . TRBV28 CASSLPGSTDTQYF
TRBJ2-1 . TRBD2 TRBV24-1 CATLAGPPGNEQFF
TRBJ2-3 many TRBD2 TRBV4-2 CASSQDTSGRGDTQYF
TRBJ2-3 many TRBD1 TRBV5-4 CASRHDRGEGTQYF
TRBJ1-6 many . TRBV20-1 CSARDAGRNSPLHF
TRBJ2-1 . . TRBV4-3 CASSQDRGRYNEQFF
TRBJ2-1 many . TRBV11-2 CASTDLSSYNEQFF
TRBJ2-7 few TRBD1 TRBV6-2/TRBV6-3 CASSFRTGTYEQYF
TRBJ2-1 . TRBD1 TRBV7-9 CASRKAGTGKGNEQFF
TRBJ2-1 many TRBD1 TRBV20-1 CSASGQGLRNEQFF
TRBJ2-5 . . TRBV12-3/TRBV12-4 CASIGAEETQYF